This TCR beta chain was observed in a study of shared clonotypes between healthy human individuals (dated by TCRdb to the early 2020s). Regarding the research as a whole: A few men and a couple of women, aged 18 to 49 years, made up the cohort. For each donor, CD4 naive and CD4 memory were each given three plates, CD8 naive was given two plates, and CD8 memory was given one plate. To estimate repertoire size and how much clonotypes are shared between individuals, the study performed deep sequencing of blood TCR repertoires from roughly five healthy adults. To increase sequencing depth and limit assay-specific biases, TCR repertoire library preparation and sequencing were carried out by different laboratories using diverse techniques. Between about 0.9 and 9 billion PBMCs per donor were obtained by leukapheresis.

Using the deep immunoSEQ assay, multiplex PCR amplified TCR CDR3 regions from genomic DNA. Genomic DNA extracted from each cell subset was distributed evenly over all wells of several immunoSEQ 96-well plates, and each plate served as one replicate. For sorted subsets, 200 to 250 ng genomic DNA, equal to 30,000 to 35,000 T cell genomes, was loaded into each replicate PCR. Purified libraries were measured with a Qubit 3.0 fluorometer, size-checked on a Bioanalyzer 2100, and measured again with the KAPA Library Quantification kit. A separate single-read 150-cycle Illumina NextSeq 550 flow cell was used to sequence each immunoSEQ 96-well plate. Per the original workflow: Because only junctional sequences without quality scores were contained in the immunoSEQ output, filtering matching that applied to full-length reads could not be performed. Sequences were annotated with PyIR, a Python wrapper for IgBLAST v1.9, and V/J genes and CDR3 were assigned using IMGT germline references. Reads were filtered out if the reads had weak V/J assignments (E-value above 1e-6), no CDR3, stop codons, out-of-frame junctions, or ambiguous translated residues. A V3J clonotype was defined by an identical inferred V gene, J gene, and CDR3 amino acid sequence. To compute the percentage overlap between repertoires, the number of shared unique clonotypes was divided by the size of the smaller repertoire. Three approaches were used to assess repertoire richness: RTK rarefaction, the Chao1 estimator, and Recon v2.1 estimates of unobserved clonotypes. For all TCRbeta clonotypes obtained by the gDNA method from several donors, generation probabilities were computed with OLGA. Here the immuneACCESS table is served through TCRdb, limited to in-frame sequences with V and J called. Missing clones are a known gap in these copies; in checked studies unresolved V genes cover under half, and the rest lacks a known reason. The D gene and trimming were derived from the DNA, and the V and J assignments and clone size from that table. This sample has more than 2 million clones in its table, and roughly 95% of those were observed once. Over 0.1% of the sample is taken by the ten largest.

Healthy HIV-negative adults with no recently reported acute infections or vaccinations were included as donors. Only Caucasian adults living in Nashville, Tennessee, USA were represented among the donors. CD4+ T cells were enriched by magnetic negative selection; naive cells were then positively selected on CD45RA, and the negative fraction formed the memory subset. Blood was collected by leukapheresis, and PBMCs were isolated by Ficoll-Histopaque density gradient centrifugation and then cryopreserved in liquid nitrogen vapor phase. Analytical flow cytometry was used to check the purity and quantity of each magnetically sorted T cell population. Each sorted fraction had its genomic DNA isolated and then quantified by UV absorbance on a Nanodrop 2000c. A note on this clone: It lacks a known antigen. Base qualities are missing; no much larger clone stands one base away. Distinct nucleotide sequences in the sample also encode this CDR3.

The study at large found these results: Estimated clonotype richness was generally larger for naive than for memory subsets. Based on pairwise subsampling, the degree of clonotype sharing among donors was expected to be affected by sequencing depth. The genetic and exposure-history diversity represented was limited by the small number of donors. Sampling was limited to blood, and TCR repertoires in tissue likely differ from TCR repertoires in blood. Compared with non-shared clonotypes, clonotypes shared by all four sorted-subset donors had higher generation probabilities. Even with the large sequencing depth, rarefaction of the sorted-subset datasets indicated that sequencing was incomplete. Approximately 4.8% of naive CD4, 3.5% of naive CD8, around 2.3% of memory CD4, and 0.4% of memory CD8 clonotypes were shared across several donors.

In the germline V gene, CDR1 corresponds to SGHTA and CDR2 to FQGNSA. V and J lose 1 base and 0 bases, and a span of 8 bases separates them. There are 15 amino acids in the CDR3, from cysteine to phenylalanine inclusive. Kept here is only the CDR3 DNA, which spans 45 bases and is read in frame from base 1. Sequencing was done on a sample of naive CD4+ T cells sorted from blood. The cell subset or site tag for this specimen amounts to: CD45RA+ positively selected. Recombination joined TRBV7-2 with TRBJ2-3, with the D call perhaps TRBD1 or TRBD2, as 6 bases match in each case. The clonotype comes from a man aged 18 to 30 in good health. The CDR3 protein sequence reads: CASSLGGASTDTQYF. The DNA sequence is TGTGCCAGCAGCTTAGGGGGGGCGAGCACAGATACGCAGTATTTT.